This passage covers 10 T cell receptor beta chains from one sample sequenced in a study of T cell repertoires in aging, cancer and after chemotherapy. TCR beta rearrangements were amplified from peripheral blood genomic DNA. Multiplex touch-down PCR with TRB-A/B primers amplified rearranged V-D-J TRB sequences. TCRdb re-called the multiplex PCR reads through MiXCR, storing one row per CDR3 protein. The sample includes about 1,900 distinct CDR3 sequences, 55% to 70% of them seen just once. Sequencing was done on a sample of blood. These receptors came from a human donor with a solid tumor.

The CDR3 bases are TGCAGTGCTAACCTAGCGGGTTCCTACGAGCAGTACTTC. Translated, it gives CSANLAGSYEQYF. The chain links TRBV20-1 to TRBJ2-7; 8 positions agree with TRBD2. Germline CDR1 DFQATT, CDR2 SNEGSKA (reference sequence). With V trimmed by 4 bases and J by 1 base, 3 bases remained unmatched. The CDR3 has 13 amino acids.

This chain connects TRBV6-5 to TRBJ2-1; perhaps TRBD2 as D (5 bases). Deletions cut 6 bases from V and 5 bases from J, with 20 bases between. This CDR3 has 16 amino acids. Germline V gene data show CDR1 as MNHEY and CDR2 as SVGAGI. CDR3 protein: CASRRDYQNPHNEQFF. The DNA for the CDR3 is TGTGCCAGCAGACGAGACTACCAGAACCCCCACAATGAGCAGTTCTTC.

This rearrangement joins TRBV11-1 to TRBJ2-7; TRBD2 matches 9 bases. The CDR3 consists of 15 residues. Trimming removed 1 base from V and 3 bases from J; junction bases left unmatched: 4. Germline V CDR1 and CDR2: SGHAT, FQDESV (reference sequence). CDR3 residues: CASSLVLAGGYEQYF. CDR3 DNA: TGTGCCAGCAGCTTAGTACTAGCGGGTGGCTACGAGCAGTACTTC.

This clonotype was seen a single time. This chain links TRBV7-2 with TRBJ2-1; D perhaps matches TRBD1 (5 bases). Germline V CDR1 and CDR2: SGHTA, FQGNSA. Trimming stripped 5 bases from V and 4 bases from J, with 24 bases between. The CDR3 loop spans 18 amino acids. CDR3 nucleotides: TGTGCCAGCAGCCCCGGACAAGGATACCCACTAAGGTACAATGAGCAGTTCTTC. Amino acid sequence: CASSPGQGYPLRYNEQFF.

CDR3 residues: CASSRDRESQPQHF. CDR3 bases: TGTGCCAGCAGCCGGGACAGAGAAAGTCAGCCCCAGCATTTT. This chain links TRBV7-2 with TRBJ1-5, with 7 positions matching TRBD1. This CDR3 comprises 14 residues. V was pared by 5 bases and J by 6 bases, with 7 bases of the junction left unmatched. Germline values: CDR1 SGHTA, CDR2 FQGNSA.

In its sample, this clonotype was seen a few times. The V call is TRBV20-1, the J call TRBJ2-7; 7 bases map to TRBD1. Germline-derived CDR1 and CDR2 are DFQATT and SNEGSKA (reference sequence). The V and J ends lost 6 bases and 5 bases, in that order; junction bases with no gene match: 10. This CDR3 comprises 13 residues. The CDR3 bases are TGCAGTGCCCCTGACACAGGGGACCACGAGCAGTACTTC. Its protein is CSAPDTGDHEQYF.

The CDR3 sequence: CASSLVAGALDTQYF. CDR3 sequence (DNA): TGTGCCAGCAGCTTAGTTGCGGGGGCCCTAGATACGCAGTATTTT. V gene TRBV13 combines with J gene TRBJ2-3; maybe TRBD2 (7 bases). CDR1 is PRHDT and CDR2 is FYEKMQ in the germline V gene (reference sequence). The CDR3 sequence is 15 residues long. Deletions cut 1 base from V and 5 bases from J, with 13 bases between.

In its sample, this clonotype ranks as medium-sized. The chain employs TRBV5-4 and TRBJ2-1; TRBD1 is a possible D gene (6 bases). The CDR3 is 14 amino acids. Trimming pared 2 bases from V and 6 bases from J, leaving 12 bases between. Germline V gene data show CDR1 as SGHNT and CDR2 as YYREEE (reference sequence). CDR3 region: CASSFTGPINEQFF. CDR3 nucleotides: TGTGCCAGCAGCTTTACAGGGCCTATCAATGAGCAGTTCTTC. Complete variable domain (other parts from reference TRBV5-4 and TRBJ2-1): ETGVTQSPTHLIKTRGQQVTLRCSSQSGHNTVSWYQQALGQGPQFIFQYYREEENGRGNFPPRFSGLQFPNYSSELNVNALELDDSALYLCASSFTGPINEQFFGPGTRLTVL.

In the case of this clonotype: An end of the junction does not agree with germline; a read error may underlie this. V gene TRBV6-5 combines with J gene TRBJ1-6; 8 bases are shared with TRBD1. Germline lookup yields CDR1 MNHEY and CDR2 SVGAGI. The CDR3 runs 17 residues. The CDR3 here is CASSYALRQGLGSTLHF. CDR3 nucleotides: TGTGCCAGCAGTTACGCCTTACGACAGGGGTTAGGTTCAACCCTCCACTTT.

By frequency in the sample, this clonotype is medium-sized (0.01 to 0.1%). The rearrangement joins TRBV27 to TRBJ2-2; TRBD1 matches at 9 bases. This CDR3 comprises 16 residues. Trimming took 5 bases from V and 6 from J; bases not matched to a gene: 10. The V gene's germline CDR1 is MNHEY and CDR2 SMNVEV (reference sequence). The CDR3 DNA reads TGTGCCAGCAGTCGAGGGACAGGGATGAGGGCCGGGGAGCTGTTTTTT. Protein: CASSRGTGMRAGELFF.